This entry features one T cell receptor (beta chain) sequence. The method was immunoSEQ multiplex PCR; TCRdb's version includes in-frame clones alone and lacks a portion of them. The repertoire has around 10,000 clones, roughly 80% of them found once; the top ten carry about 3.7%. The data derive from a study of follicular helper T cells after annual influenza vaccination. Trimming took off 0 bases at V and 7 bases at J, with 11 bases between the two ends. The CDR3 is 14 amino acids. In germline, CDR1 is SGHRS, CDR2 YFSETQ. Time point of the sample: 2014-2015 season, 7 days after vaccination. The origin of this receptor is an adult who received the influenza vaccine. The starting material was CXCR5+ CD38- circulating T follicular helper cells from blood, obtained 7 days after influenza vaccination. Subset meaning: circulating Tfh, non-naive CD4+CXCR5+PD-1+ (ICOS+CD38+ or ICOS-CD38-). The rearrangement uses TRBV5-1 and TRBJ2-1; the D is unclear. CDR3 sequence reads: CASSLDGSWNEQFF. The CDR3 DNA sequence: TGCGCCAGCAGCTTGGACGGCTCTTGGAATGAGCAGTTCTTC.